These 15 T cell receptor beta chains came from one sample sequenced in a study of post-analysis software for immune sequencing data. The antigens of these receptors remain unknown. Overall study findings and caveats: Patients used roughly five TRBV segments, including TRBV5-6, TRBV5-1 and TRBV20-1, more often than controls.

Built from TCR beta cDNA, the libraries had unique molecular identifiers in them. TCRdb recomputed calls from the PCR reads with MiXCR, one row per CDR3 protein. The data show hundreds of thousands of distinct CDR3 sequences, approximately 53% seen once. Sequencing was performed on blood. The origin of the receptors is a girl between 5 and 17 years old with multiple sclerosis.

V and J are TRBV29-1 and TRBJ2-2; D is perhaps TRBD1 (5 bases). Trimming removed 2 bases from V and 1 base from J, with 8 bases in between. The CDR3 is 14 residues long. Germline V gene lookup returns CDR1 SQVTM and CDR2 ANQGSEA. Written as DNA, the CDR3 is TGCAGCGTTGAACGACAGAGGAACACCGGGGAGCTGTTTTTT. This translates into CSVERQRNTGELFF.

This clonotype was seen a single time. This chain connects TRBV9 to TRBJ2-1; TRBD2 agrees at 15 bases. CDR3 size: 18 residues. Germline lookup yields CDR1 SGDLS and CDR2 YYNGEE. Trimming removed 4 bases from V and 2 bases from J; junction bases left unmatched: 7. CDR3 DNA: TGTGCCAGCAGCTTAGGGACTAGCGGGGGGCCTCCCTACAATGAGCAGTTCTTC. Translating gives CASSLGTSGGPPYNEQFF. The full variable domain, in which reference TRBV9 and TRBJ2-1 provide the parts outside the CDR3, is DSGVTQTPKHLITATGQRVTLRCSPRSGDLSVYWYQQSLDQGLQFLIQYYNGEERAKGNILERFSAQQFPDLHSELNLSSLELGDSALYFCASSLGTSGGPPYNEQFFGPGTRLTVL.

The V gene is TRBV20-1, the J gene TRBJ1-2; 7 positions match TRBD1. Germline CDR1 DFQATT, CDR2 SNEGSKA (reference sequence). This CDR3 comprises 10 residues. Losses at the gene ends were 5 bases for V and 8 bases for J; bases not matched to a gene: 2. CDR3 loop: CSADRDGYTF. The CDR3 nucleotides are TGCAGTGCTGACAGGGACGGCTACACCTTC.

The CDR3 bases are TGCAGTGCTAGGGAATGGGATGAGCAGTTCTTC. Encoded protein: CSAREWDEQFF. The chain combines TRBV20-1 with TRBJ2-1; D ambiguous. This CDR3 spans 11 amino acids. The V end lost 3 bases, the J end lost 8 bases, and 8 bases lay between the germline ends. Germline CDR1 and CDR2: DFQATT and SNEGSKA (reference sequence).

This clonotype appeared a few times. This chain uses TRBV12-3 or TRBV12-4 with TRBJ2-5, with a weak D call TRBD1 (6 bases). The length of the CDR3 is 15 residues. V gave up 2 bases and J gave up 2 bases, with 12 bases separating them. CDR3 sequence reads: CASSLKGTLQETQYF. The CDR3 coding sequence is TGTGCCAGCAGTTTAAAGGGGACATTACAAGAGACCCAGTACTTC.

This clonotype was counted only a few times. The chain joins TRBV20-1 to TRBJ1-2, with D possibly TRBD1 on 5 matching bases. Germline lookup yields CDR1 DFQATT and CDR2 SNEGSKA (reference sequence). V dropped 2 bases and J dropped 4 bases, with 11 bases sitting between them. This CDR3 contains 13 residues. The CDR3 sequence: CSARQGWGYGYTF. CDR3 nucleotides: TGCAGTGCTAGACAGGGATGGGGCTATGGCTACACCTTC.

The chain employs TRBV20-1 and TRBJ2-3; D remains ambiguous. The CDR3 runs 15 residues. Germline loops: CDR1 DFQATT, CDR2 SNEGSKA (reference sequence). The germline V and J ends were trimmed by 3 bases and 0 bases, with 13 bases remaining between them. The CDR3 region has the DNA TGCAGTGCTAGTCCCCGGCGGTCTAGCACAGATACGCAGTATTTT. This codes for CSASPRRSSTDTQYF.

This clonotype was seen at least ten times. CDR3 nucleotide sequence: TGCAGCGTACCACCCAGGGGGCCCAATGAGCAGTTCTTC. Encoded protein: CSVPPRGPNEQFF. V is TRBV29-1 and J is TRBJ2-1, with 8 positions matching TRBD1. The germline V gene has CDR1 SQVTM and CDR2 ANQGSEA. After removal of 6 bases from V and 6 bases from J, the junction contained 7 bases not matched to a gene. The CDR3 covers 13 residues.

In DNA form, the CDR3 reads TGTGCCAGCAGCTTAGGACTACTAGAGACCCAGTACTTC. It is translated as CASSLGLLETQYF. This chain uses TRBV7-2 with TRBJ2-5; TRBD2 might be the D (5 bases). Germline-derived CDR1 and CDR2 are SGHTA and FQGNSA. Between the trimmed V and J ends, which lost 1 base and 4 bases, there was a span of 7 bases. This CDR3 has 13 amino acids. Full variable domain (remainder filled in from reference TRBV7-2 and TRBJ2-5): GAGVSQSPSNKVTEKGKDVELRCDPISGHTALYWYRQSLGQGLEFLIYFQGNSAPDKSGLPSDRFSAERTGGSVSTLTIQRTQQEDSAVYLCASSLGLLETQYFGPGTRLLVL.

The rearrangement uses TRBV29-1 and TRBJ1-4, with D tentatively TRBD1 (6 bases). The CDR3 runs 15 residues. Germline CDR1 reads SQVTM; CDR2 reads ANQGSEA. Trimming pared 6 bases from V and 3 bases from J, leaving 17 bases between. CDR3 in DNA: TGCAGCGTAGCTATAGGGGGTGCGGCTAATGAAAAACTGTTTTTT. It translates to CSVAIGGAANEKLFF.

The CDR3 DNA sequence: TGCAGCGTTGAACAGGGGGCAAGGAATACGGTGCAGTACTTC. Translating it yields CSVEQGARNTVQYF. J is TRBJ2-7 and V is TRBV29-1, with 8 bases matching TRBD1. The V gene's germline CDR1 is SQVTM and CDR2 ANQGSEA. CDR3 length: 14 amino acids. V lost 2 bases, J lost 9 bases, and 12 bases stayed unmatched.

This clonotype was detected a few times. This sequence joins TRBV7-2 and TRBJ2-7; 8 nucleotides agree with TRBD2. V gave up 2 bases and J gave up 6 bases; unmatched junction bases: 9. Germline V gives CDR1 SGHTA, CDR2 FQGNSA. CDR3 length: 15 amino acids. The CDR3 region is CASSLFGGVMSEQYF. The CDR3 DNA reads TGTGCCAGCAGCTTATTCGGGGGGGTCATGAGCGAGCAGTACTTC.

The V and J genes are TRBV20-1 and TRBJ2-7; TRBD2 matches at 12 bases. With the DNA end fitting TRBJ2-5 better, the J assignment may be wrong. This CDR3 region has 14 residues. Per germline, CDR1 DFQATT and CDR2 SNEGSKA (reference sequence). The CDR3 DNA is TGCAGTGCTAAGACTAGCGGGAGAGGTACGACCCAGTACTTC. Translation gives CSAKTSGRGTTQYF.

The chain couples TRBV7-3 to TRBJ2-3, with D tentatively TRBD2 (5 bases). CDR3 length: 16 residues. CDR1 is SGHTA, CDR2 FQGTGA, per germline. V shed 5 bases and J shed 4 bases, with 19 bases lying between them. In DNA form, the CDR3 reads TGTGCCAGCAGCCCGAGAGAGATTGTCGGGGCAGATACGCAGTATTTT. It encodes CASSPREIVGADTQYF.

The rearrangement links TRBV12-3 or TRBV12-4 to TRBJ2-6, with 9 bases matching TRBD1. Trimming at V came to 3 bases and at J to 4 bases, leaving 7 bases not matched to a gene. The length of the CDR3 is 17 residues. CDR3 nucleotides: TGTGCCAGCAGTTTTTCGACAGGGGGATTAGGGGCCAACGTCCTGACTTTC. It is translated as CASSFSTGGLGANVLTF.